This T cell receptor (beta chain) emerged from a study of beta chain features in type 1 diabetes. General study points: TCRB repertoires of naive, central memory and Treg cells appeared more similar among patients than among healthy donors.

With regard to this clone: Its specificity is not known.

Germline V gene data show CDR1 as SGHNT and CDR2 as YYREEE (reference sequence). The CDR3 covers 17 residues. The V end lost 0 bases, the J end lost 9 bases, and 24 bases lay between the germline ends. Without exception, sorted populations had purity beyond 98%. The sequenced template was cDNA made from the entire isolated RNA. Sequencing used immunoSEQ multiplex PCR; TCRdb keeps in-frame clones, though not all of them. The sample shows around 280,000 clones, around 7.8% of them seen only once. The TCR originated in a woman in her late teens or twenties in good health. The specimen was central memory CD4+ T cells from blood. This chain connects TRBV5-4 to TRBJ1-2; possibly TRBD1 for D (5 bases). CDR3 sequence reads: CASSLDGWGRASGSYTF. The CDR3 DNA sequence: TGTGCCAGCAGCTTGGATGGTTGGGGCAGGGCCTCCGGTAGCTACACCTTC.